One TCR beta chain is described in this entry. The specificity of this receptor is unknown. Base-call qualities are not available, and no considerably larger clone is one nucleotide away. The data belong to a study of cytomegalovirus exposure and HLA in healthy donors (dated by TCRdb to the late 2010s). Notes on the research overall: In an earlier analysis of 450 to 750 of the donors, 276 Gb of sequence data and approximately 120 million unique TCR beta sequences from some 170 million T cells were reported. Approximately 300 gigabases of sequencing data and roughly 81 million unique TCR sequences made up an early release that covered 500 to 650 HLA-typed donors. Of the approximately 400 genotyped donors, around 81% fell in the genetic ancestry cluster associated with self-reported Caucasian donors. The aim of the study was to test whether cataloging public T cell receptors could identify signatures of past pathogen exposure. The study profiled the T cell repertoires of hundreds of subjects by immunosequencing and related them to cytomegalovirus serostatus. Along with the 666-subject first cohort, a separate validation cohort of about 110 different subjects was used. To predict cytomegalovirus infection status, the study brought together high-throughput TCR immunosequencing, statistical association of individual TCRs with disease status, and machine learning. A later analysis re-analyzed previously published TCR beta repertoires from several hundred donors and added high-resolution HLA genotyping to study TCR occurrence patterns. The later analysis used no new phenotypic data to find candidate immune exposures, relying instead on TCR beta sequences and their occurrence across donors. To decide whether each TCR beta V gene segment behaved as functional or pseudogenic, an earlier analysis of fewer than 750 of the donors relied on high-throughput TCR beta sequencing. Donor age, sex, ethnicity and CMV serostatus were compiled alongside the repertoire data. A later genetic analysis took genome-wide SNP genotypes for about 65% of the 666 donors and used that subset as a discovery cohort. All discovery cohort repertoires had been generated using a single sequencing platform. Both class I and class II loci were covered by HLA typing, at four-digit resolution. The number of donors typed differed by locus, with 629-630 for A, B, C, DRB1 and DQB1, roughly 520 for DQA1, some 570 for DPA1, and around 430 for DPB1. Because of strong linkage in the cohort, roughly five DR-DQ haplotypes were treated as single units for association and clustering. On average, around 230,000 unique TCR beta nucleotide sequences were sequenced per donor among 350 to 400 genotyped donors of the cohort, with roughly 18% of those sequences being non-productive. Overall results and qualifications from the work: Correlated functional status among segregating V segments might be attributable to linkage disequilibrium, but an unknown experimental factor could not be ruled out. According to the authors, the approach could potentially be generalized to other disease states and immunological phenotypes. Cytomegalovirus status was reported to be diagnosed by the classifier with high specificity and sensitivity in both the original and validation cohorts. Specific HLA alleles were associated with over 15,000 TCR beta sequences at a false discovery rate of 0.05 in a later analysis. According to a later genetic analysis, donors in an Asian-associated ancestry cluster had fewer N-insertions in productive TCRs than the roughly 670-donor mean. This cohort had only TCR beta chains sequenced, and the lack of alpha or paired-chain data limited which features could be detected. Because HLA typing was missing for some donors at each locus, association tests included only the typed subset. Across donors, most TCR sequences were observed very rarely, whereas some public TCRs were present in many individuals. Several of the top co-occurrence clusters appeared to be linked to parvovirus B19, influenza, CMV and Epstein-Barr virus, according to a later analysis. A further reported finding was that TCR beta sequences accurately predicted the HLA-A and HLA-B alleles for most subjects in the first cohort. In a later genetic analysis, a missense DCLRE1C variant was associated with V-gene and J-gene trimming of TCR beta chains, and the association was replicated in an independent cohort. A later analysis found that most CMV-associated TCR beta chains appeared HLA-restricted, with HLA associations seemingly driven largely by CMV exposure. In vitro tests confirmed that a few of the cytomegalovirus-associated TCR beta chains recognize cytomegalovirus antigens. In an earlier analysis of some 540 of the donors, most TCR beta V segments appeared in productive rearrangements about 90% or about 30% of the time, broadly matching IMGT annotations. CMV serostatus was the only immune exposure information available for the cohort. When HLA alleles, especially DR and DQ, strongly co-occurred, attributing TCR associations to individual alleles was difficult. Presence/absence analyses assumed roughly uniform sequencing depth across donors, an assumption that may not hold. Compared with equally common non-associated chains, HLA-associated TCR beta chains in a later analysis were more clonally expanded and had lower generation probabilities. A later analysis found that TCR association rates varied across HLA loci, with DRB1 alleles showing the most associated TCRs and HLA-C alleles the fewest. Some IMGT-functional V segments, including TRBV6-2 and TRBV6-3, could not be distinguished by the 87-base-pair reads and were therefore excluded. A cluster of highly shared sequence variants was judged likely to be a technical artifact of the sequencing pipeline. Because counts were too low, roughly 18 rarely observed V segments, including chromosome 9 orphons, were left out of the earlier analysis of 587 of the donors. A total of fewer than 200 TCR beta chains were listed by the study as associated with cytomegalovirus.

V loses 4 bases of germline sequence and J loses 8 bases, and the interval between the two ends is 24 bases. In the germline V gene (reference sequence), CDR1 corresponds to SGHNT and CDR2 to YYREEE. The CDR3 covers 16 residues, taking in both the cysteine and the phenylalanine. Just CDR3 DNA is preserved here, 48 bases in frame from base 1. The method was the immunoSEQ multiplex PCR assay. A mixture of 60 forward primers for TCR Vbeta segments and 13 reverse primers for TCR Jbeta segments was used in the multiplex PCR. The CDR3 region of rearranged TCR beta genes was amplified from genomic DNA with a multiplex PCR assay. The amplified TCR beta libraries were sequenced on the Illumina HiSeq System as 87-base-pair reads. The original pipeline was this. Across the 666 repertoires, a later analysis counted roughly 84 million unique TCR beta chains, roughly 11 million of which were shared by at least two donors. Raw reads were error-corrected and collapsed into unique sequences by a nearest-neighbor algorithm in which closely related sequences were merged to remove PCR and sequencing errors. V, D and J gene segments were assigned by aligning CDR3 sequences to IMGT reference sequences. For a sequence to be retained, a match of at least six nucleotides to both a V gene segment and a J gene segment was required. Rearrangements were called productive when the CDR3 lacked stop codons and stayed in frame with V and J; all others were non-productive. CDR3 was defined by IMGT convention, running from the second conserved V-encoded cysteine to the conserved J-encoded phenylalanine. The earlier analysis of 450 to 750 of the donors excluded any sequence lacking an unambiguous match to a single V gene segment. An earlier analysis of approximately 590 of the donors classified V segments as functional when productive rearrangements were above 56.7% and as segregating when the standard deviation between donors was above 5%. A statistical classification framework was built for diagnosing cytomegalovirus status from the catalog of TCR beta chain sequences. V and J gene assignment, in a later analysis, came from comparing TCR nucleotide sequences with IMGT/GENE-DB human TR gene sequences. In a later analysis, CDR3 sequences and most-parsimonious VDJ recombination scenarios were assigned using the TCRdist pipeline. In a later analysis, every TCR beta chain was defined by the combination of its CDR3 amino acid sequence and its V-gene family, and reads without a unique V-gene family were dropped. To address suspected cross-contamination and a sequencing artifact, a later analysis removed approximately 600 highly shared, low-generation-probability nucleotide sequences. In a later analysis, a clonal expansion index was calculated for each public chain from normalized within-repertoire ranks of inferred template counts. In a later analysis, generation probabilities were computed with a VDJ recombination model fitted to out-of-frame rearrangements, and the resulting probabilities were checked against IGoR. A later analysis scored TCR-TCR, TCR-HLA and TCR-CMV co-occurrence with hypergeometric tests, applying a repertoire-size bias correction to TCR pairs. In a later analysis, false discovery rates were estimated by permuting HLA or CMV assignments 20 times. In a later analysis, co-occurring TCRs were grouped using DBSCAN, and TCRdist sequence similarity was added for clustering within HLA-allele-positive subsets. For co-occurrence clustering, repertoires with fewer than 30,000 or more than 120,000 public chains were excluded, along with a handful of repertoires with anomalous nucleotide sharing. In TCRdb, the immuneACCESS table is reduced to in-frame sequences with V and J assigned. These tables do not hold every clone; where another copy was compared, an unresolved V gene accounts for under half, and the others remain unexplained. D and trimming come from the DNA, and the V and J calls and clone size come from that table. This sample is represented by about 140,000 clones; around 83% of them were singletons. Roughly 1.2% of the sample comes from the top ten.

The cohort was made up of 666 healthy bone marrow donors. All cohort members were sampled while nominally healthy, although unrecorded immune exposures were likely present. The donor was CMV seropositive and belonged to the group of some 290 seropositive cohort members. Every donor gave a peripheral blood sample, and the peripheral blood mononuclear cells from that sample were used for TCR beta sequencing. Genomic DNA was extracted from the blood cell samples with the Qiagen DNeasy Blood Extraction Kit. The sequencing sample was made of PBMCs. The chain joins TRBV5-4 to TRBJ1-2, with a tentative D gene TRBD1 over 6 matching bases. The TCR was taken from a male donor in good health and CMV-seropositive. The nucleotide sequence reads TGTGCCAGCAGCGGTCCCGGGACCCTGGGCAGGGGCGGCTACACCTTC. This yields the protein CASSGPGTLGRGGYTF.